The clone carrying this TCR beta chain was counted once. Per germline, CDR1 SGHAT and CDR2 FQNNGV. The CDR3 sequence is 15 residues long. Between the trimmed V and J ends, which lost 1 base and 3 bases, there was a span of 10 bases. These data come from a study of OX40 agonist ivuxolimab in advanced cancers. In the study overall: Six ivuxolimab dose levels, 0.01 to 10 mg/kg, were given intravenously every 2 weeks.

The repertoire was sequenced with immunoSEQ multiplex PCR; TCRdb's copy has only in-frame clones and lacks some. The data show roughly 43,000 clones, 80% to 90% seen once. This specimen was CD4+ or CD8+ T cells sorted from blood, taken in a trial of the OX40 agonist ivuxolimab. The receptor was isolated from an adult with an advanced solid tumor such as melanoma, head and neck, liver or kidney cancer. This chain joins TRBV11-2 and TRBJ2-1; tentatively, D is TRBD2 (5 bases). The CDR3, as DNA: TGTGCCAGCAGCTTAGCCTTAGCGAGCTACAATGAGCAGTTCTTC. Protein product: CASSLALASYNEQFF.